This TCR beta chain was identified during a study of blood T cell repertoires in COVID-19. Assay used: immunoSEQ multiplex PCR; TCRdb lists only in-frame clones, some missing. The sample includes a few hundred thousand clones, approximately 80% seen only once; the top ten take about 8.1%. The sequence was obtained from a man older than 75 with acute or convalescent COVID-19. The sequenced sample consisted of peripheral blood.

The CDR3 DNA reads TGTGCCAGCAGCTTATACGGGACAGACGCTAACTATGGCTACACCTTC. Amino acids: CASSLYGTDANYGYTF. The chain carries TRBV5-8 and TRBJ1-2, with 7 bases lining up with TRBD1. The CDR3 extends over 16 amino acids. From germline, CDR1 is SGHTS and CDR2 YDEGEE. The V segment lost 2 bases and the J segment 0 bases; nucleotides outside the gene matches: 7.